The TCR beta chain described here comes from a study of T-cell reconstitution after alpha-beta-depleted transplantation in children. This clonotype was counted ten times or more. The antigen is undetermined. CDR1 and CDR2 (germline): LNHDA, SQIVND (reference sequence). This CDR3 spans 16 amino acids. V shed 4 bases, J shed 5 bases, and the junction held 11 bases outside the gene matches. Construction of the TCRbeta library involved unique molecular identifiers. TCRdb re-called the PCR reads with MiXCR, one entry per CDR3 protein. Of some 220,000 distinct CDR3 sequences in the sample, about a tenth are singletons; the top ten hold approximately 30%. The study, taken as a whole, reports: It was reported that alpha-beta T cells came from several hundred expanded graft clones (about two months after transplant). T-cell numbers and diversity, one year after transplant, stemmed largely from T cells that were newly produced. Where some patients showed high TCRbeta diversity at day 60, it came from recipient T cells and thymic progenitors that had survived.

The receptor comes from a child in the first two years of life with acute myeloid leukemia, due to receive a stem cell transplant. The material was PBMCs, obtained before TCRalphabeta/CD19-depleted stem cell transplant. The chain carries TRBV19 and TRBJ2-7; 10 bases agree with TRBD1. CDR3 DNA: TGTGCCAGTAGTACCGCTTCGACAGGGGGCTTCCACGAGCAGTACTTC. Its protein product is CASSTASTGGFHEQYF. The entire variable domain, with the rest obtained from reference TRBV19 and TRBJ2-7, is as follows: DGGITQSPKYLFRKEGQNVTLSCEQNLNHDAMYWYRQDPGQGLRLIYYSQIVNDFQKGDIAEGYSVSREKKESFPLTVTSAQKNPTAFYLCASSTASTGGFHEQYFGPGTRLTVT.